This T cell receptor beta chain was retrieved from a study of CD8 T cells in ankylosing spondylitis. Study-wide results and limits: Past research had described some motif variants in reactive arthritis synovial fluid and blood.

A remark on this clonotype: The antigen is undetermined.

There are 13 residues in the CDR3. Looked up from germline, CDR1 is MNHEY and CDR2 is SVGAGI. Trimming removed 1 base from V and 2 bases from J, with 6 bases in between. TCRdb used MiXCR to reprocess the 5' RACE reads, holding one entry per CDR3 protein. Among about 360,000 distinct CDR3 sequences listed, around 20% were seen once. The specimen was blood, either unsorted or a sorted T cell fraction (not recorded which). The V gene is TRBV6-5, the J gene TRBJ2-7; D is unresolved. This receptor was obtained from a male donor with ankylosing spondylitis or in good health (not recorded which). In nucleotides, the CDR3 is TGTGCCAGCAGTTACTTTCAGACCTACGAGCAGTACTTC. It specifies CASSYFQTYEQYF.